This TCR beta chain derives from a study of Ad26.COV2.S vaccination and SARS-CoV-2 variants listed by TCRdb under 2021. With respect to the entire study: Vaccine-arm donors came from COV1001, a multicentre, randomized, double-blind, placebo-controlled phase I-IIa trial of Ad26.COV2.S in healthy adults. Throughout the experiments and outcome assessment, investigators stayed blinded to trial group allocation. Participants in the trial were split at random into five groups of five each, receiving low-dose or high-dose Ad26.COV2.S once or twice, or else placebo on both occasions. TCRbeta repertoire sequencing served as the tool for gauging how specific and how broad the SARS-CoV-2-reactive T cell receptors were following Ad26.COV2.S vaccination. Ad26.COV2.S was administered intramuscularly at 5 x 10^10 or 1 x 10^11 viral particles, either as a single shot or as two shots given 56 days apart. The TCR-sequenced set comprised around 32 samples: around 20 Ad26.COV2.S vaccine recipients, 5 placebo recipients and 8 SARS-CoV-2 convalescent individuals. On the study overall, not on this receptor specifically: Higher spike-specific TCR breadth was observed in Ad26.COV2.S recipients than in placebo recipients (P = 0.0014). The study was not powered for comparison of responses between vaccine doses or regimens. Vaccine and placebo recipients had similar non-spike TCR breadth, a finding consistent with the vaccine containing only spike. It was noted by the authors that total T cell responses may have been underestimated by the TCR breadth and depth analyses. After vaccination, spike-specific CD8+ and CD4+ T cell responses were reported to show substantial breadth.

The CDR3, from cysteine to phenylalanine, totals 14 residues. The CDR3 DNA has 42 bases and is translated from base 1. The germline V gene specifies SGDLS as CDR1 and YYNGEE as CDR2. V is pruned by 0 bases and J by 7 bases, leaving 1 base of the junction without a gene match. With respect to this clone: Its antigen remains undetermined. Base quality data are lacking; no much larger clone is found one base away.

The intended sense of this specimen's treatment or condition label: 15 to 20 received Ad26.COV2.S at low or high dose, single or two shots; several received placebo; per-sample allocation not given. For vaccine and placebo recipients, repertoires were sequenced using samples collected on day 63 after the first injection. Cohort 1b enrolled 20 to 30 adults aged 18-55 years at a single site in Boston, USA, between 29 July and 7 August 2020. Ad26.COV2.S was a replication-incompetent adenovirus type 26 vector that expressed a prefusion-stabilized SARS-CoV-2 spike protein derived from the original Wuhan strain. The immunoSEQ Assay was the method used to sequence TCRbeta CDR3 regions. After extraction, genomic DNA underwent amplification by bias-controlled multiplex PCR, followed by high-throughput sequencing. The original methods were these. Collapsing and filtering of sequences were performed to quantify the absolute abundance of each unique TCRbeta CDR3 region. Usable DNA was measured by amplifying reference genes present in all nucleated cells, and TCRbeta template counts were normalized to that usable DNA to estimate T cell fraction. Repertoire TCRs were annotated as SARS-CoV-2-specific by exact matching of V gene, CDR3 amino acid sequence and J gene to a known reactive TCR set. MIRA supplied the reference SARS-CoV-2 TCR set, which was filtered for enrichment in COVID-19-positive ImmuneCODE repertoires so that public or cross-reactive TCRs were removed. Using the MIRA antigens, annotated TCRs were further analysed by specific ORF or by position within an ORF. Breadth was defined as the number of annotated unique rearrangements divided by the total number of unique productive rearrangements, and depth was defined as the summed frequency of the annotated unique rearrangements. TCR breadth was compared between groups using two-sided Wilcoxon rank-sum tests. Drawn from immuneACCESS, this table holds only the in-frame rearrangements with V and J called that TCRdb kept. Clones are partly lost; checked studies trace under half to an unresolved V gene and leave the rest unexplained. That table gives V, J and clone size, and the DNA gave D and trimming. This sample lists some 450,000 clones; about 90% were detected once. The ten most abundant clones make up approximately 4.3% of the sample.

The rearrangement combines TRBV9 with TRBJ1-6, with 7 junctional bases fitting TRBD1. The receptor was derived from a person between 18 and 59 years old who received the Ad26.COV2.S COVID-19 vaccine or a placebo. Sample: peripheral blood, taken in a trial of Ad26.COV2.S vaccine versus placebo. The CDR3 has the sequence CASSVGDRNSPLHF. DNA sequence: TGTGCCAGCAGCGTAGGGGACAGAAATTCACCCCTCCACTTT.